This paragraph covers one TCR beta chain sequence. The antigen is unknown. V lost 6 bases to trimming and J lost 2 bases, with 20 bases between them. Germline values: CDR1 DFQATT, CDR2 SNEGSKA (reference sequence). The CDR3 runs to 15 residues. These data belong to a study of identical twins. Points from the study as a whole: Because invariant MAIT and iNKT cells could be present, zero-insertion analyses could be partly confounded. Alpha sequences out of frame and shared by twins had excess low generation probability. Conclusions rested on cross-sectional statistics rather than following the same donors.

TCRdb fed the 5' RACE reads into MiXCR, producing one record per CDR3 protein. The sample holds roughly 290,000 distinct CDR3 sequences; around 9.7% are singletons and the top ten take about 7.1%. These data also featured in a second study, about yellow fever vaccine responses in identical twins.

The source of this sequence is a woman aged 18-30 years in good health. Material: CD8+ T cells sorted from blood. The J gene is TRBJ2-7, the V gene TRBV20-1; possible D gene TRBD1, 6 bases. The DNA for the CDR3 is TGCAGTGCACAAGGGGGTTGGGCGTCTACCTACGAGCAGTACTTC. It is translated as CSAQGGWASTYEQYF.